The clone carrying this T cell receptor (beta chain) was seen once. Profiled with immunoSEQ multiplex PCR; TCRdb holds only in-frame clones, not every one. The sample yields under 130,000 clones, roughly nine tenths seen once. The data belong to a study of blood T cell repertoires in COVID-19. Study details: Acute-phase and convalescent COVID-19 samples originated in the United States, Italy and Spain.

Material for sequencing was peripheral blood. The TCR sequence derives from a woman aged 80 or over in a cohort sampled during active COVID-19.

The chain's CDR3 is CASSQGDSNNEQFF. In nucleotides, the CDR3 is TGTGCCAGCAGCCAAGGGGACAGCAACAATGAGCAGTTCTTC. This chain connects TRBV4-2 to TRBJ2-1; TRBD1 agrees at 7 bases. CDR1 LGHNA and CDR2 YNFKEQ come from the germline V gene. Trimming took 1 base from V and 5 from J; bases not matched to a gene: 2. This CDR3 spans 14 amino acids.